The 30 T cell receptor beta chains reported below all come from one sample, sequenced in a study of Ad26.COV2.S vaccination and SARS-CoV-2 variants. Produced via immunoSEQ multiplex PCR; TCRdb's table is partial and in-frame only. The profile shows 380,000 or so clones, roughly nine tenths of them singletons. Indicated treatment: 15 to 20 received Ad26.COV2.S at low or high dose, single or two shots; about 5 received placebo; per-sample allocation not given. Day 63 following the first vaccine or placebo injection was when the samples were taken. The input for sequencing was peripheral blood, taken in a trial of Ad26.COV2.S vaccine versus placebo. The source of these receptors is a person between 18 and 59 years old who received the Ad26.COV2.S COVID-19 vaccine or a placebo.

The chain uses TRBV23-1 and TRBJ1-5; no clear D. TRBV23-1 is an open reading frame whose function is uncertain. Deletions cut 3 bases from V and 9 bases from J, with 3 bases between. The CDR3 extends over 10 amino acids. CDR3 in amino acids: CASSHWPQHF. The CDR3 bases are TGCGCCAGCAGTCATTGGCCCCAGCATTTT.

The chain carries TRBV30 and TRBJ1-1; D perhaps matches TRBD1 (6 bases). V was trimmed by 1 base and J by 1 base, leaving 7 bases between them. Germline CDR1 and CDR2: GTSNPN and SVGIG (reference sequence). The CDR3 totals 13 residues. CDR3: CAWSAGQNTEAFF. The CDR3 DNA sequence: TGTGCCTGGAGTGCGGGACAGAACACTGAAGCTTTCTTT.

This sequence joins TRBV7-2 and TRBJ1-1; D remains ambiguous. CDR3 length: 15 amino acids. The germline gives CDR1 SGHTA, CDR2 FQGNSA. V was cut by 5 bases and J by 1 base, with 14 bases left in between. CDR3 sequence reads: CASSLRTNANTEAFF. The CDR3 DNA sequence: TGTGCCAGCAGCCTAAGGACTAACGCGAACACTGAAGCTTTCTTT.

DNA of the CDR3: TGTGCCAGTAATCCCACCGGGACAGGGGAAAAACTGTTTTTT. Its protein is CASNPTGTGEKLFF. J is TRBJ1-4 and V is TRBV19, with 9 bases identical to TRBD1. V shed 7 bases and J 8 bases; nucleotides not matched to a gene: 8. There are 14 residues in the CDR3. Germline CDR1 is LNHDA and CDR2 is SQIVND (reference sequence).

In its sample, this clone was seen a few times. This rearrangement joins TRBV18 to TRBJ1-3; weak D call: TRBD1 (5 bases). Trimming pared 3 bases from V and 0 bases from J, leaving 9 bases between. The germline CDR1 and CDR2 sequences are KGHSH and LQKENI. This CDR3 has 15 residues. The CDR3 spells CASSPGGDSGNTIYF. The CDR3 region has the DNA TGTGCCAGCTCACCGGGGGGAGACTCTGGAAACACCATATATTTT. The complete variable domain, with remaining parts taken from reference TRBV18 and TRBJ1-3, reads NAGVMQNPRHLVRRRGQEARLRCSPMKGHSHVYWYRQLPEEGLKFMVYLQKENIIDESGMPKERFSAEFPKEGPSILRIQQVVRGDSAAYFCASSPGGDSGNTIYFGEGSWLTVV.

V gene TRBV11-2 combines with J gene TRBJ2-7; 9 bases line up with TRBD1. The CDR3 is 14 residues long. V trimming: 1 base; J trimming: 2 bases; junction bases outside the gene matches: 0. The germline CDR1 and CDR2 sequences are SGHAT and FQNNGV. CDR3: CASSLGTGAYEQYF. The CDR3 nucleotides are TGTGCCAGCAGCTTAGGGACAGGGGCCTACGAGCAGTACTTC.

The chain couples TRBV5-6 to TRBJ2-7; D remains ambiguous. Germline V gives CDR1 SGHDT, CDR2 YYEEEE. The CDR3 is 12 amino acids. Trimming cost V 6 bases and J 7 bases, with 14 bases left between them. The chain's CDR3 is CASILGGEEQYF. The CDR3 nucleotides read TGTGCCAGCATCCTCGGTGGTGAAGAGCAGTACTTC. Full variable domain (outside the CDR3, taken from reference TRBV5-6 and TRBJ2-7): DAGVTQSPTHLIKTRGQQVTLRCSPKSGHDTVSWYQQALGQGPQFIFQYYEEEERQRGNFPDRFSGHQFPNYSSELNVNALLLGDSALYLCASILGGEEQYFGPGTRLTVT.

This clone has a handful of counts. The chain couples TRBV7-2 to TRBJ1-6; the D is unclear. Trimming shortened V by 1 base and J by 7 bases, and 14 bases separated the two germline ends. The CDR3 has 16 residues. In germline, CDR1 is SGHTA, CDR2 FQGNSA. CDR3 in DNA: TGTGCCAGCAGCTTAGAAGTACGGCGGATGAATTCACCCCTCCACTTT. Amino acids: CASSLEVRRMNSPLHF.

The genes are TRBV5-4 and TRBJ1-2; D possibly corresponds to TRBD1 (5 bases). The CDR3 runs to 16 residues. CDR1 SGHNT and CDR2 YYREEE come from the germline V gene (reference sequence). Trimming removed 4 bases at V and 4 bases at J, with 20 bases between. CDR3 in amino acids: CASSGGLRVAGYGYTF. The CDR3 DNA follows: TGTGCCAGCAGCGGGGGACTGAGGGTGGCGGGCTATGGCTACACCTTC.

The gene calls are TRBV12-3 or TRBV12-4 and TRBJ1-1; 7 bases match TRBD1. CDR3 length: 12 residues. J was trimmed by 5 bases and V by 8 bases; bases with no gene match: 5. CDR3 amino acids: CASQTGLTEAFF. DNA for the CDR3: TGTGCCAGCCAGACAGGGCTGACTGAAGCTTTCTTT.

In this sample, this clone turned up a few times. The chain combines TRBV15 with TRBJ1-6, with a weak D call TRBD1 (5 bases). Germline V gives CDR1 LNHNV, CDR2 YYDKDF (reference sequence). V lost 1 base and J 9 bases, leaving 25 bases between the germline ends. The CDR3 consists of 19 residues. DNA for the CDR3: TGTGCCACCAGCAGAGTCGGGGATCAGGGAACCCGATCCCTTTCACCCCTCCACTTT. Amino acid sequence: CATSRVGDQGTRSLSPLHF.

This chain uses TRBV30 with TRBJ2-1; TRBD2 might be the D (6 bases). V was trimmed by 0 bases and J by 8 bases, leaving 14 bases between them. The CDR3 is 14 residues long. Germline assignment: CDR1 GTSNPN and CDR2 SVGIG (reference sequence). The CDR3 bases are TGTGCCTGGAGTGTAATTGGGCCGGGGGATGAGCAGTTCTTC. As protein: CAWSVIGPGDEQFF.

The CDR3 DNA follows: TGTGCCAGCAGCTTAGGCTTAGCAGGCGGACGTGAGCAGTTCTTC. This sequence encodes CASSLGLAGGREQFF. The chain couples TRBV11-2 to TRBJ2-1, with D hard to call. Trimming pared 1 base from V and 9 bases from J, leaving 16 bases between. Looked up from germline, CDR1 is SGHAT and CDR2 is FQNNGV. This CDR3 has 15 amino acids.

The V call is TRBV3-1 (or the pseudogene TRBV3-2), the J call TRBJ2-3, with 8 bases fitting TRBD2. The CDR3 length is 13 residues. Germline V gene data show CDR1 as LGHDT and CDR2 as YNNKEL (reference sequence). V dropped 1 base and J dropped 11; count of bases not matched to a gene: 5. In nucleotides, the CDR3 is TGTGCCAGCAGCCAAGGGGCTAGCGGGTGGCAGTATTTT. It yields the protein CASSQGASGWQYF.

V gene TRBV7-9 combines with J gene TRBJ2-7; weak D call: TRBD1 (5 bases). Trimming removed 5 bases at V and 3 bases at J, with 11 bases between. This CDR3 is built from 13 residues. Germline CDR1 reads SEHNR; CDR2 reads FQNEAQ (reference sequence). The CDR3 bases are TGTGCCAGCAGCCTGACAGAACACTACGAGCAGTACTTC. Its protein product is CASSLTEHYEQYF.

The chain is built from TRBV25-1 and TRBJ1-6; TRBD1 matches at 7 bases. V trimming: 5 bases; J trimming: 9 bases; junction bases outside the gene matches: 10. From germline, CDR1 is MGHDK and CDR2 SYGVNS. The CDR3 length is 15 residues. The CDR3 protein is CASSSPGTAISPLHF. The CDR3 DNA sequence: TGTGCCAGCAGTTCTCCCGGGACAGCCATTTCACCCCTCCACTTT.

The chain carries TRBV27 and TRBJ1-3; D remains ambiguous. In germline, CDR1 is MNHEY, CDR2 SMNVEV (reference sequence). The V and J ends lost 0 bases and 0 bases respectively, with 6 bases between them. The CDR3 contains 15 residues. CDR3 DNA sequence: TGTGCCAGCAGTTTATCGATGGTCTCTGGAAACACCATATATTTT. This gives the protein CASSLSMVSGNTIYF.

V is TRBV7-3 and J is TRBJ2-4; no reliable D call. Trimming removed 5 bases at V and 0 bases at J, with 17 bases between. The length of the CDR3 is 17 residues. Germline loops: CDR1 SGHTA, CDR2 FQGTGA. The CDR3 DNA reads TGTGCCAGCAGCCAGTCTAGGGTGGATATAGCCAAAAACATTCAGTACTTC. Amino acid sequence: CASSQSRVDIAKNIQYF.

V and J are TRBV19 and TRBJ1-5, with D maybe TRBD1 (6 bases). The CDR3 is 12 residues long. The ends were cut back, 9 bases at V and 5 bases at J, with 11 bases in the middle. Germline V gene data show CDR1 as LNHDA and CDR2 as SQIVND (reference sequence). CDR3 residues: CASRDTHQPQHF. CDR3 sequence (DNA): TGTGCCAGCCGGGACACACATCAGCCCCAGCATTTT.

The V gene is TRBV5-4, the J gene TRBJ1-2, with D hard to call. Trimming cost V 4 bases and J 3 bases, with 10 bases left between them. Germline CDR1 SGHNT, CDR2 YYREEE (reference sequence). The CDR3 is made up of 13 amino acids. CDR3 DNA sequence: TGTGCCAGCAGCCCCACCCAGGACTATGGCTACACCTTC. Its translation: CASSPTQDYGYTF. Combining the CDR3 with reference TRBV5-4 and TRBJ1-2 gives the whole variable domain ETGVTQSPTHLIKTRGQQVTLRCSSQSGHNTVSWYQQALGQGPQFIFQYYREEENGRGNFPPRFSGLQFPNYSSELNVNALELDDSALYLCASSPTQDYGYTFGSGTRLTVV.

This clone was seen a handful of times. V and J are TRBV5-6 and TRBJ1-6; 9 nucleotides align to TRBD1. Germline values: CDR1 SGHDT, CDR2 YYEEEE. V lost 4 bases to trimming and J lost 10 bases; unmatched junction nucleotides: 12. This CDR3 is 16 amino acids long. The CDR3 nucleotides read TGTGCCAGCAGCCGGGGGGTTGGGACAGGGTACTCACCCCTCCACTTT. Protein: CASSRGVGTGYSPLHF. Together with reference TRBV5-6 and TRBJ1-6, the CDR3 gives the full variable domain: DAGVTQSPTHLIKTRGQQVTLRCSPKSGHDTVSWYQQALGQGPQFIFQYYEEEERQRGNFPDRFSGHQFPNYSSELNVNALLLGDSALYLCASSRGVGTGYSPLHFGNGTRLTVT.

The CDR3 is CAWSDGRYPYEQYF. The CDR3 region has the DNA TGTGCCTGGAGTGACGGACGATACCCCTACGAGCAGTACTTC. The rearrangement joins TRBV30 to TRBJ2-7; D not certain. The CDR3 length is 14 residues. Trimming stripped 1 base from V and 2 bases from J, with 12 bases between. Germline CDR1 and CDR2: GTSNPN and SVGIG (reference sequence).

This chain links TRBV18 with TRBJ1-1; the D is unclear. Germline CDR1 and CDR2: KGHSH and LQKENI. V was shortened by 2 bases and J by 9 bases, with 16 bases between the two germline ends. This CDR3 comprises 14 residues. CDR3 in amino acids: CASSPGTSTHQAFF. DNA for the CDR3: TGTGCCAGCTCACCAGGCACCTCTACCCACCAAGCTTTCTTT.

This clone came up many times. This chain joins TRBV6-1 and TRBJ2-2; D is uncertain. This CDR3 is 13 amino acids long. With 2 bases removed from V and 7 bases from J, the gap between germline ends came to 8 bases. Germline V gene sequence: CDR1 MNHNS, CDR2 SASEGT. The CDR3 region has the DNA TGTGCCAGCAGTGAATCGTCGAACGGGGAGCTGTTTTTT. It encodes CASSESSNGELFF.

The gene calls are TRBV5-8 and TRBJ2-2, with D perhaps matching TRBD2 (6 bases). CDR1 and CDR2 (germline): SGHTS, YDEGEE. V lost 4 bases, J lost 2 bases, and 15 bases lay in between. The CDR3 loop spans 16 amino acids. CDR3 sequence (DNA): TGTGCCAGCAGCCGGACCGGAGGGCTTAACACCGGGGAGCTGTTTTTT. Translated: CASSRTGGLNTGELFF.

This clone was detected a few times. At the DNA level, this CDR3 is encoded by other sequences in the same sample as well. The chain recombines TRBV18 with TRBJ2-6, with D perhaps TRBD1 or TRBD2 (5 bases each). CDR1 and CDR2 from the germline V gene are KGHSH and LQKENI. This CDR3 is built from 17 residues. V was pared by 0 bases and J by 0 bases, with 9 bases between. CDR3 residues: CASSPPGPSSGANVLTF. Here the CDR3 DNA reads TGTGCCAGCTCACCACCGGGACCAAGCTCTGGGGCCAACGTCCTGACTTTC. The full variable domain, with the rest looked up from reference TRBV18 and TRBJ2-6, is NAGVMQNPRHLVRRRGQEARLRCSPMKGHSHVYWYRQLPEEGLKFMVYLQKENIIDESGMPKERFSAEFPKEGPSILRIQQVVRGDSAAYFCASSPPGPSSGANVLTFGAGSRLTVL.

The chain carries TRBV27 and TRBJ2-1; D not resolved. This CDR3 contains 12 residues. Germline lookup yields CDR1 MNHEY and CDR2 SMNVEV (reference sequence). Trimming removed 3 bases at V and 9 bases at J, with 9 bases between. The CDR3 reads CASSFSMTEQFF. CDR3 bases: TGTGCCAGCAGTTTTTCCATGACTGAGCAGTTCTTC.

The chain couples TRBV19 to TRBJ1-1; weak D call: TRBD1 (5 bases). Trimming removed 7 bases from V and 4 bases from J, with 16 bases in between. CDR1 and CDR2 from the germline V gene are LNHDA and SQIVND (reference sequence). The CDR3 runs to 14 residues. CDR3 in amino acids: CASTWDPKGTEAFF. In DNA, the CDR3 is TGTGCCAGTACCTGGGACCCGAAAGGCACTGAAGCTTTCTTT.

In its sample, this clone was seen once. The chain's CDR3 is CAIAGERSIQYF. Written as DNA, the CDR3 is TGTGCCATCGCGGGGGAGAGAAGCATTCAGTACTTC. The chain links TRBV10-3 to TRBJ2-4; TRBD2 aligns across 7 bases. Germline V gives CDR1 ENHRY, CDR2 SYGVKD. V trimming: 8 bases; J trimming: 9 bases; junction bases outside the gene matches: 7. CDR3 length: 12 amino acids.

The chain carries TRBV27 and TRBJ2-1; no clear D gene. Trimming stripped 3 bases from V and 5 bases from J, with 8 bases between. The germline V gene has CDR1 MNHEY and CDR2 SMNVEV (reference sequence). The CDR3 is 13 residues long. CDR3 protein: CASSFPTHNEQFF. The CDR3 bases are TGTGCCAGCAGTTTCCCCACACACAATGAGCAGTTCTTC.